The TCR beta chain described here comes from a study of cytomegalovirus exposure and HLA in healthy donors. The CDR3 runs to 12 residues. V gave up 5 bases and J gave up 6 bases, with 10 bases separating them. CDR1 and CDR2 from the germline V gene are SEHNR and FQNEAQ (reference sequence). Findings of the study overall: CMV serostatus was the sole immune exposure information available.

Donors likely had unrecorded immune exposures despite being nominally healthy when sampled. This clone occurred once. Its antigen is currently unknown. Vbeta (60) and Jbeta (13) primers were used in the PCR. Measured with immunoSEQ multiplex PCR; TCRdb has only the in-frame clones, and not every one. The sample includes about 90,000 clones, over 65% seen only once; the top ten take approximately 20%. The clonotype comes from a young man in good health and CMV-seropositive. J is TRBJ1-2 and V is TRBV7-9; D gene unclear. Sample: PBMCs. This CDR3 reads CASSPTEDGYTF. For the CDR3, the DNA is TGTGCCAGCAGCCCGACCGAGGATGGCTACACCTTC.